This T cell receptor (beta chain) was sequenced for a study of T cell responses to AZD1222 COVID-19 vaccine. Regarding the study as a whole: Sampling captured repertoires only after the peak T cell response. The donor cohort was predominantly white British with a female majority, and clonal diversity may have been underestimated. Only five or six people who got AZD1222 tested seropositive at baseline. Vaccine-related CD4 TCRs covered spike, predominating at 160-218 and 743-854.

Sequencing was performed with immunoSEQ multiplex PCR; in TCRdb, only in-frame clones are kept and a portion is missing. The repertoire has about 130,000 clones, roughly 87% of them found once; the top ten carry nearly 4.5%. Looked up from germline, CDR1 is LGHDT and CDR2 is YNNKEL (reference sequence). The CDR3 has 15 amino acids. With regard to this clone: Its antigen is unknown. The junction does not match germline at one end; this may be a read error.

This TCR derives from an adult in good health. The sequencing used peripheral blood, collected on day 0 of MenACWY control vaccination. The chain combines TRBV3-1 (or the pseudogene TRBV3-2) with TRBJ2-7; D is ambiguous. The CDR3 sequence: CASSQDRLLGYEQYF. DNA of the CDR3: TGTGCCAGCAGCCAAGATCGACTTTTGGGCTACGAGCAATACTTC.